This T cell receptor beta chain was captured in a study of shared clonotypes between healthy human individuals (dated by TCRdb to 2019 to 2021). Regarding the study in general: The cohort comprised a couple of women and three men aged 18 to 49 years. To increase sequencing depth and limit assay-specific biases, different laboratories used diverse techniques to prepare libraries and sequence TCR repertoires. To estimate repertoire size and how much clonotype sharing occurs between individuals, the study deeply sequenced the blood TCR repertoires of 5 or 6 healthy adults. Per donor, three plates each were used for CD4 naive and CD4 memory, two for CD8 naive, and one for CD8 memory. Between about 0.9 and 9 billion PBMCs per donor were obtained by leukapheresis.

TCR CDR3 regions were amplified from genomic DNA by multiplex PCR using the deep immunoSEQ assay. Genomic DNA extracted from each cell subset was distributed evenly over all wells of several immunoSEQ 96-well plates, and each plate served as one replicate. For sorted subsets, around 0.2 ug genomic DNA, equal to 30,000 or so T cell genomes, was loaded into each replicate PCR. Purified libraries were measured with a Qubit 3.0 fluorometer, size-checked on a Bioanalyzer 2100, and measured again with the KAPA Library Quantification kit. Each immunoSEQ 96-well plate was sequenced on its own single-read 150-cycle Illumina NextSeq 550 flow cell. Per the original workflow: Because the immunoSEQ output held only junctional sequences and lacked quality scores, the filtering could not match the filtering applied to full-length reads. To assign V/J genes and CDR3, sequences were annotated against IMGT germline references using PyIR, a Python wrapper for IgBLAST v1.9. Reads were removed for weak V/J assignments (E-value above 1e-6), missing CDR3, stop codons, out-of-frame junctions, or ambiguous translated residues. V3J clonotypes were defined as sequences sharing the same inferred V gene, J gene, and CDR3 amino acid sequence. Percentage overlap between repertoires was computed as shared unique clonotypes divided by the size of the smaller repertoire. RTK rarefaction, the Chao1 estimator, and Recon v2.1 estimates of unobserved clonotypes were used to assess repertoire richness. Generation probabilities were computed with OLGA for all TCRbeta clonotypes obtained by the gDNA method from a few donors. The immuneACCESS repertoire file appears here via TCRdb, limited to in-frame rearrangements. These files lack a portion of the clones; in checked studies, under half of the deficit traces to unresolved V genes, and the cause of the others is not known. V, J and clone size reflect that table, while D and trimming were determined from the DNA. The sample table holds more than 2 million clones, of which roughly 93% were seen once. The ten largest clones represent more than 1.5% of the sample.

V and J lose 2 bases and 6 bases, and a span of 8 bases separates them. According to the germline V gene, CDR1 reads SGDLS and CDR2 reads YYNGEE. The CDR3 runs 13 amino acids, cysteine and phenylalanine included. Only the CDR3 part of the read is kept: 39 bases, read in frame from the first base. Details on this clone: The antigen it recognizes is unknown. No clone much larger than this one lies a single base away; base qualities are absent. The same CDR3 arises from other DNA sequences in this sample as well.

CD8 naive samples were CD45RO-negative cells positively selected for CCR7, giving a CD45RA+CCR7+ population that excluded TemRA cells. Healthy HIV-negative adults with no recently reported acute infections or vaccinations were included as donors. Only Caucasian adults living in Nashville, Tennessee, USA were represented among the donors. After blood collection by leukapheresis, PBMCs were isolated using Ficoll-Histopaque density gradient centrifugation and then cryopreserved in the vapor phase of liquid nitrogen. Analytical flow cytometry was used to check the purity and quantity of each magnetically sorted T cell population. Genomic DNA was isolated from each sorted fraction and quantified by UV absorbance on a Nanodrop 2000c. The study at large found these results: Across a few donors, around 5.4% of naive CD4, approximately 4% of naive CD8, roughly 2.2% of memory CD4, and approximately 0.4% of memory CD8 clonotypes were shared. Because the study included a small number of donors, the genetic and exposure-history diversity represented was limited. Based on pairwise subsampling, the degree of clonotype sharing among donors was expected to be affected by sequencing depth. Compared with non-shared clonotypes, the clonotypes found in all four sorted-subset donors had higher generation probabilities. Larger estimated clonotype richness was generally found for naive subsets than for memory subsets. Even with the large sequencing depth, rarefaction of the sorted-subset datasets indicated that sequencing was incomplete. Sampling was restricted to blood, and TCR repertoires in tissues likely differ from the TCR repertoires found in blood.

Source material: naive CD8+ T cells from PBMCs. The intended sense of this specimen's cell subset or site label: CD45RA+CCR7+. The TCR sequence derives from a man between 18 and 35 years old in good health. Some clones in this sample may be carry-over from other donors' samples. The chain is made from TRBV9 and TRBJ2-2, with the identity of the D gene unclear. The DNA reads as follows: TGTGCCAGCAGCGTGGTTGGGTCCGGGGAGCTGTTTTTT. This yields the protein CASSVVGSGELFF.